The entry below gives a single T cell receptor (beta chain) sequence along with its context. Its binding antigen is unknown. No per-base quality is available; no much larger clone lies one base away. The data were taken from a study of T cell responses to AZD1222 COVID-19 vaccine (dated by TCRdb to the early 2020s). Regarding the research as a whole: A total of approximately 240 trial participants underwent TCR sequencing, of whom about 210 received two doses of AZD1222 and roughly 25 received two doses of the MenACWY control vaccine. Trial participants were enrolled into age subgroups of 18-55, 56-69 and 70-plus years, which contained 148, 28 and 57 TCR-sequenced participants, respectively.

The CDR3 regions of human TCRbeta chains were subjected to immunosequencing. The paper's data handling went like this. TCRs in the repertoires were compared against a reference library of SARS-CoV-2-specific TCRs that had been generated with the MIRA antigen-specificity platform. Breadth was defined as the fraction of unique TCRs that were SARS-CoV-2-associated. Depth was defined as the fraction of total T cells that were SARS-CoV-2-associated. Using the MIRA data, each spike-specific TCR was assigned both to the spike region to which the TCR was reactive and to a CD4 or CD8 class. Log10-transformed breadth and depth values were compared by one-way ANOVA with Sidak's multiple comparisons tests. Imported from immuneACCESS, the table was reduced by TCRdb to in-frame sequences with V and J called. These copies leave out some clones; in studies compared against another copy, an unresolved V gene accounts for under half, and the cause of the remainder is not known. That table gives V, J and clone size, and the DNA gave D and trimming. This sample lists roughly 150,000 clones; about nine tenths were detected once. Over 3% of the sample rests with the top ten.

The trim is 4 bases for V and 5 bases for J, with a gap of 12 bases between the germline ends. According to the germline V gene, CDR1 reads SGDLS and CDR2 reads YYNGEE. The cysteine opens and the phenylalanine closes a CDR3 of 14 amino acids. Just CDR3 DNA is preserved here, 42 bases in frame from base 1. Broad study findings and their caveats: After two AZD1222 doses, spike-specific TCR breadth and depth were significantly higher than at day 0 and than in MenACWY recipients. Only a handful of AZD1222 recipients were SARS-CoV-2 seropositive at baseline, limiting conclusions about previously exposed vaccinees. Participants were mostly white British, with more females than males. The authors suggested clonal diversity may have been underestimated. Because no day 14 peak-response samples were available, the repertoires could be characterized only after the peak T cell response. Vaccine-associated CD4 TCRs spanned the whole spike protein, with dominant responses in regions 160-218 and 743-854. Reportedly, almost half of the unique spike-specific TCRs recognized epitopes lying outside the regions that are mutated in the B.1.351 and B.1.1.7 variants. The 56-69-year group was small, and its depth increase did not reach significance, likely because of low power.

Sample time point, as interpreted from the label and publication: about 28 days (+/-7) after the second vaccine dose. Because spike-specific TCR depth and breadth did not differ between the two schedules, AZD1222 recipients who got a second dose at roughly 4 weeks were pooled with those who got a second dose at roughly 12 weeks. The vaccinee samples were drawn from two UK trials, COV001 and COV002, one of which was a single-blind randomized controlled phase 2/3 trial testing AZD1222 (ChAdOx1 nCoV-19) in healthy adults. For TCRbeta chain sequencing, PBMC samples from trial participants were taken at day 0 and at day 28 after the second dose.

Here the chain combines TRBV9 and TRBJ2-2; the D region is possibly TRBD1 or TRBD2, each matching across 6 bases. This clonotype was obtained from an adult who received the AZD1222 COVID-19 vaccine. This material consisted of peripheral blood, taken 28 days after the second AZD1222 dose. The CDR3 protein sequence reads: CASSIGGGTGELFF. The nucleotide sequence is TGTGCCAGCAGCATCGGGGGCGGTACCGGGGAGCTGTTTTTT.